Reported below is one TCR beta chain. As yet, its antigen is unknown. Every sample had its cDNA made across eight separate reactions. TCRdb reanalyzed the 5' RACE reads and collapses them to one entry per CDR3 protein, without DNA. This repertoire comprises about 300,000 distinct CDR3 sequences; its ten largest clones make up 5.6%. There are 16 residues in the CDR3. Per germline, CDR1 SGHDN and CDR2 FVKESK. The source of the sample is a study of monozygotic twins with inflammatory bowel disease. Findings of the study overall: Using the inverse Simpson index, IBD patients had lower TCRbeta diversity than healthy co-twins. IBD patients shared fewer clonotypes with others than healthy twins, especially with disease activity.

The source material was blood. The TCR comes from a human donor with ulcerative colitis or Crohn's disease, or a healthy co-twin of an affected twin (not recorded which). The V and J genes are TRBV14 and TRBJ2-1. The CDR3 protein is CASSQGHRSSYNEQFF. The full variable domain, with the rest looked up from reference TRBV14 and TRBJ2-1, is EAGVTQFPSHSVIEKGQTVTLRCDPISGHDNLYWYRRVMGKEIKFLLHFVKESKQDESGMPNNRFLAERTGGTYSTLKVQPAELEDSGVYFCASSQGHRSSYNEQFFGPGTRLTVL.